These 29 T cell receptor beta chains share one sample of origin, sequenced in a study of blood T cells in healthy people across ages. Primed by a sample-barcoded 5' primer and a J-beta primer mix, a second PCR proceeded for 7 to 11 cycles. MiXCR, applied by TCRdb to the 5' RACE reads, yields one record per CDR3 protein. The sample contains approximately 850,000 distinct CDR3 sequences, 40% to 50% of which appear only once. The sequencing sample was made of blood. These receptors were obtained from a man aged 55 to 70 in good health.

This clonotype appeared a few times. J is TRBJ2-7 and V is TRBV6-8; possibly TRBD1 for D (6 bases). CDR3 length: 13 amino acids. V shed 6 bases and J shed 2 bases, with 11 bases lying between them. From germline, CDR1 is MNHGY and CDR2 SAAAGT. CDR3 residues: CASRTDSTYEQYF. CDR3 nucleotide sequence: TGTGCCAGCAGAACGGACAGTACCTACGAGCAGTACTTC.

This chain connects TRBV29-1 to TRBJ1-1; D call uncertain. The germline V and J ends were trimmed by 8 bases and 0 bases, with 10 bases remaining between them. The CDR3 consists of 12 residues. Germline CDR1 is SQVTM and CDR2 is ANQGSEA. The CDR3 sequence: CSTVHMNTEAFF. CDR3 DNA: TGCAGCACGGTACACATGAACACTGAAGCTTTCTTT.

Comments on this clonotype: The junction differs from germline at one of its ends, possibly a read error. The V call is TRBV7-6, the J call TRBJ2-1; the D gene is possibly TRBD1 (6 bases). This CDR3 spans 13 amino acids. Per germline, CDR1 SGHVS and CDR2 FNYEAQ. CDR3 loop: CANSLAGVYEQFF. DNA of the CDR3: TGTGCCAACAGCTTAGCAGGGGTTTATGAGCAGTTCTTC.

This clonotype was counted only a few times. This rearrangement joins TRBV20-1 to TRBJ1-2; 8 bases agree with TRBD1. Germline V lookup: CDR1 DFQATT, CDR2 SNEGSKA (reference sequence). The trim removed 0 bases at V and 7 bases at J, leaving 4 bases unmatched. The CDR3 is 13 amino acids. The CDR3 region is CSARDQGASGYTF. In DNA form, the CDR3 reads TGCAGTGCTAGAGATCAGGGGGCCTCTGGCTACACCTTC.

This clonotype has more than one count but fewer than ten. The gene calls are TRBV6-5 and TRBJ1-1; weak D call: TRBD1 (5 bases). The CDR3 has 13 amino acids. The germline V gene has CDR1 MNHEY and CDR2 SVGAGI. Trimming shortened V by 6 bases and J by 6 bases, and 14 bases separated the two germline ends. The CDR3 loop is CASRKRGRAEAFF. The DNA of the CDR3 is TGTGCCAGCAGAAAAAGGGGCCGCGCTGAAGCTTTCTTT.

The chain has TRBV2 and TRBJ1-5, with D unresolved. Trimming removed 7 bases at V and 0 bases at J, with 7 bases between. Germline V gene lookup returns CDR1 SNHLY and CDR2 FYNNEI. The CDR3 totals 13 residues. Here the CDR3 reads CASNILSNQPQHF. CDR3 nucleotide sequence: TGTGCCAGCAATATACTTAGCAATCAGCCCCAGCATTTT.

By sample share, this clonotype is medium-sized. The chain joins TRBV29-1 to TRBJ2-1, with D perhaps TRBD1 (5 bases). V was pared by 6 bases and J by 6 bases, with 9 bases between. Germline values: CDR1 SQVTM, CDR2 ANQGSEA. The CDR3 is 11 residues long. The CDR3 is CSVQGGNEQFF. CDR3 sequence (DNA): TGCAGCGTCCAGGGCGGCAATGAGCAGTTCTTC.

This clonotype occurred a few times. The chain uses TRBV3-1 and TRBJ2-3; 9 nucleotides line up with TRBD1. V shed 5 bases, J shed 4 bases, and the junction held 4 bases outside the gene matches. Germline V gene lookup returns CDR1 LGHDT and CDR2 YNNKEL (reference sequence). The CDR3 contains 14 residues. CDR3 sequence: CASSKQGAPDTQYF. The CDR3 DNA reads TGTGCCAGCAGCAAACAGGGGGCTCCAGATACGCAGTATTTT.

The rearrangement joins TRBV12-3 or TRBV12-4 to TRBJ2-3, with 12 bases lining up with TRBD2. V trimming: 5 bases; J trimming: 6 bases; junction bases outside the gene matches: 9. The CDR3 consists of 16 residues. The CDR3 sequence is CASSLPSGGAFDTQYF. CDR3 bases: TGTGCCAGCAGTCTACCTAGCGGGGGGGCCTTCGATACGCAGTATTTT.

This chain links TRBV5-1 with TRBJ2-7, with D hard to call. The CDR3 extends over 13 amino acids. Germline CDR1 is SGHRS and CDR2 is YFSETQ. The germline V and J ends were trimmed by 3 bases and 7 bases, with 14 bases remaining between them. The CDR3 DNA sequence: TGCGCCAGCAGCTATGGGTCTGGGTTGGAGCAGTACTTC. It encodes CASSYGSGLEQYF.

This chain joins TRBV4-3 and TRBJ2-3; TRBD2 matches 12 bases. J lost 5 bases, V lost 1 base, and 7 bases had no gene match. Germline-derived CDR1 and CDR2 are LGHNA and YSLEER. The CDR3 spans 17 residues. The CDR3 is CASSQVSSGGGLDTQYF. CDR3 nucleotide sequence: TGCGCCAGCAGCCAAGTCTCTAGCGGGGGGGGCCTAGATACGCAGTATTTT.

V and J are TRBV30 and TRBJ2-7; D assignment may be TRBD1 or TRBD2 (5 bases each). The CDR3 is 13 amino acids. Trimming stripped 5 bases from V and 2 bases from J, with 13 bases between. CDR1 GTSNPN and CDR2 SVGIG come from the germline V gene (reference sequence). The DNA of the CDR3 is TGTGCCTGGGACCGGGACGGACCCTACGAGCAGTACTTC. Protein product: CAWDRDGPYEQYF.

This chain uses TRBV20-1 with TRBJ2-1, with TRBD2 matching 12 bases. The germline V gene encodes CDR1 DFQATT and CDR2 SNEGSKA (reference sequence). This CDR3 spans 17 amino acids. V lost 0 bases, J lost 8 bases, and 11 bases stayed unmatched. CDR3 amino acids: CSARDPQTSGSSHEQFF. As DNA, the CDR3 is TGCAGTGCTAGAGATCCTCAGACTAGCGGGAGTTCCCATGAGCAGTTCTTC.

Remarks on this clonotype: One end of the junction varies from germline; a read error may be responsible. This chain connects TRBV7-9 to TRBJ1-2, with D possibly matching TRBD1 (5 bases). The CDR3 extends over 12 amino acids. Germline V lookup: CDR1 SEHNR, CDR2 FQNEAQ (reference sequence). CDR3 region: CTSSRDGYGYTF. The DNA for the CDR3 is TGTACCAGCAGCCGGGACGGATATGGCTACACCTTC.

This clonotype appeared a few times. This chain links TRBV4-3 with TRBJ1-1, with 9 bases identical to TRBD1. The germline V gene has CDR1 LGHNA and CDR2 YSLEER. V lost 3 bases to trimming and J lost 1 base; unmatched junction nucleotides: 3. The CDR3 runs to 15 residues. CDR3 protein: CASSQDRGGNTEAFF. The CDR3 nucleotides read TGCGCCAGCAGCCAGGACAGGGGAGGGAACACTGAAGCTTTCTTT.

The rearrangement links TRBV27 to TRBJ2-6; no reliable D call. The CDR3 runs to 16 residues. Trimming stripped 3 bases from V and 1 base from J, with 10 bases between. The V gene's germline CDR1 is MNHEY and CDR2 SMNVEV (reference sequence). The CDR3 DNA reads TGTGCCAGCAGTTTGATTCGGCCATCTGGGGCCAACGTCCTGACTTTC. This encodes CASSLIRPSGANVLTF.

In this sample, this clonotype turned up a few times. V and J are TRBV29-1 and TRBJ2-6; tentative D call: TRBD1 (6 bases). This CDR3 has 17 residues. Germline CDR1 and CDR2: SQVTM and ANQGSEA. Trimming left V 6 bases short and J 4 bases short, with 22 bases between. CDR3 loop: CSVATGIVISGANVLTF. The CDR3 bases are TGCAGCGTGGCAACAGGGATTGTTATATCAGGGGCCAACGTCCTGACTTTC.

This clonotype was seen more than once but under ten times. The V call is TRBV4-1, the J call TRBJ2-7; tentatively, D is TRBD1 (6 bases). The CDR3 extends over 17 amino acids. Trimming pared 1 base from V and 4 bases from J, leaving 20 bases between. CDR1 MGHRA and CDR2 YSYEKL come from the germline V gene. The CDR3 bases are TGCGCCAGCAGCCAAGTTGAGGGCCCTTCGAGGGGGTACGAGCAGTACTTC. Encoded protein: CASSQVEGPSRGYEQYF.

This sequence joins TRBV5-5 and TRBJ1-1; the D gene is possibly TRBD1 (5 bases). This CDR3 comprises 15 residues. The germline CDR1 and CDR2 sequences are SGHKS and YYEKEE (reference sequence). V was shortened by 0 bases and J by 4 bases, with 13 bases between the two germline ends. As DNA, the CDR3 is TGTGCCAGCAGCTTGGCCGGGGTCGGGGGCACTGAAGCTTTCTTT. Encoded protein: CASSLAGVGGTEAFF. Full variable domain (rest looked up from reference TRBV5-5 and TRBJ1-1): DAGVTQSPTHLIKTRGQQVTLRCSPISGHKSVSWYQQVLGQGPQFIFQYYEKEERGRGNFPDRFSARQFPNYSSELNVNALLLGDSALYLCASSLAGVGGTEAFFGQGTRLTVV.

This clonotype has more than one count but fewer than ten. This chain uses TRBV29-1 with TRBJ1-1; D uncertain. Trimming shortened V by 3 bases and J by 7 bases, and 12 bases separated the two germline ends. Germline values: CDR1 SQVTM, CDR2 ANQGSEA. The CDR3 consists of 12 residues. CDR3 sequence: CSVEEAASEAFF. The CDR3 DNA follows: TGCAGCGTTGAGGAGGCGGCCAGTGAAGCTTTCTTT.

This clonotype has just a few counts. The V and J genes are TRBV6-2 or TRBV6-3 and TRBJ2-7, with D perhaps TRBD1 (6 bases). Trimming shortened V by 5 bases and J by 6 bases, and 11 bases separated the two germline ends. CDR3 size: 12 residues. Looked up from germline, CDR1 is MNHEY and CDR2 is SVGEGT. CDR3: CASSLGQTEQYF. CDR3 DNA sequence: TGTGCCAGCAGTCTGGGACAAACCGAGCAGTACTTC.

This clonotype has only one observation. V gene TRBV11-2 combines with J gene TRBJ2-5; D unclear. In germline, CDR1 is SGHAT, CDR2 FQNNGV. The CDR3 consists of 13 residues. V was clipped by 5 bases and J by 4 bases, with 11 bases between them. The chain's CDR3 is CASSAEDGETQYF. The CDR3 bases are TGTGCCAGCAGCGCAGAGGACGGAGAGACCCAGTACTTC.

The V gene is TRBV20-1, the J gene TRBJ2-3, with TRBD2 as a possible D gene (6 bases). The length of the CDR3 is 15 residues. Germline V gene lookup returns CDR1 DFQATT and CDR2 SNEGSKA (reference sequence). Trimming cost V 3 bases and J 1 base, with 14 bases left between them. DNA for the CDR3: TGCAGTGCTAGGGGGGGACTTTCCGGCACAGATACGCAGTATTTT. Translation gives CSARGGLSGTDTQYF.

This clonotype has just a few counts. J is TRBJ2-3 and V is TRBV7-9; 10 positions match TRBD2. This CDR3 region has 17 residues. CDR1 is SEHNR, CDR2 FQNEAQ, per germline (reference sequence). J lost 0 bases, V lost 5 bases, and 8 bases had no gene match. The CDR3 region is CASSAGTSALSTDTQYF. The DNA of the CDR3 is TGTGCCAGCAGCGCCGGGACTAGCGCTCTTAGCACAGATACGCAGTATTTT. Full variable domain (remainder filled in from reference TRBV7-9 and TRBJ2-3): DTGVSQNPRHKITKRGQNVTFRCDPISEHNRLYWYRQTLGQGPEFLTYFQNEAQLEKSRLLSDRFSAERPKGSFSTLEIQRTEQGDSAMYLCASSAGTSALSTDTQYFGPGTRLTVL.

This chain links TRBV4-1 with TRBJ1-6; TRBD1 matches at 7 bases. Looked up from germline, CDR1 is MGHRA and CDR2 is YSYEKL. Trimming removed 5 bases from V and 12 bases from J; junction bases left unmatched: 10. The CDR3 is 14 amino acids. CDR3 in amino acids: CASSDRASGLPLHF. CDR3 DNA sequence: TGCGCCAGCAGCGACAGGGCCTCGGGTTTACCCCTCCACTTT.

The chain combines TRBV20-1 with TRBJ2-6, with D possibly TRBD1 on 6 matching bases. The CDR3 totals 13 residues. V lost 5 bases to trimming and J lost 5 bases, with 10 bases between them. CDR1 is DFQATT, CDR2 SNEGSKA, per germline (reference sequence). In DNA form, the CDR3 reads TGCAGTGCTGGACAGTCCCGGGCCAACGTCCTGACTTTC. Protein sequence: CSAGQSRANVLTF.

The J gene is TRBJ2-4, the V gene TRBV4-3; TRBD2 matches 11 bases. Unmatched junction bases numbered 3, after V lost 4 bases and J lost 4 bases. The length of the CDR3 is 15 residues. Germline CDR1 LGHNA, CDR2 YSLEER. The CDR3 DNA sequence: TGCGCCAGCAGCCTAGCGGGGGGGCCTAAAAACATTCAGTACTTC. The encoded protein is CASSLAGGPKNIQYF.

CDR3 region: CASSLVVRGSTDTQYF. CDR3 coding DNA: TGTGCCAGCAGCTTAGTGGTCCGGGGGAGCACAGATACGCAGTATTTT. The rearrangement uses TRBV7-8 and TRBJ2-3, with a weak D call TRBD2 (6 bases). The germline CDR1 and CDR2 sequences are SGHVS and FQNEAQ. This CDR3 is built from 16 residues. V lost 1 base and J 0 bases, leaving 11 bases between the germline ends.

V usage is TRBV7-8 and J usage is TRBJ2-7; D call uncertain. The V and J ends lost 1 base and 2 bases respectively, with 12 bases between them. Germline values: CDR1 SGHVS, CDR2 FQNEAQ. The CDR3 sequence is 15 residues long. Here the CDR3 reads CASSLDSTITYEQYF. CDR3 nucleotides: TGTGCCAGCAGCTTAGATAGCACCATAACCTACGAGCAGTACTTC.